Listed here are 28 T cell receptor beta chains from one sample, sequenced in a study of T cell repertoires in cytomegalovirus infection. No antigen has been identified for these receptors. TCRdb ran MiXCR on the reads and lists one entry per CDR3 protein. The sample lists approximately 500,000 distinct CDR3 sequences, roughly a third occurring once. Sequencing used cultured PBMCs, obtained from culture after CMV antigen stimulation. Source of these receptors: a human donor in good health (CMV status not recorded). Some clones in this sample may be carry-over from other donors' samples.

The CDR3 reads CASSYERGLSVNTEAFF. For the CDR3, the DNA is TGTGCCAGCAGTTACGAACGTGGACTAAGCGTGAACACTGAAGCTTTCTTT. The chain joins TRBV6-6 to TRBJ1-1, with no clear D. Germline CDR1 MNHNY, CDR2 SVGAGI (reference sequence). CDR3 length: 17 residues. Trimming stripped 2 bases from V and 0 bases from J, with 16 bases between.

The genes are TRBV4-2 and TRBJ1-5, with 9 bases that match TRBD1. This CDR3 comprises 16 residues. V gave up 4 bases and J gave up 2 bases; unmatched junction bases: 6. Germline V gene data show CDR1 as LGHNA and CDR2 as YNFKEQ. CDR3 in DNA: TGTGCCAGCAGCCCTTACAGGGGGCCGGGCAATCAGCCCCAGCATTTT. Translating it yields CASSPYRGPGNQPQHF.

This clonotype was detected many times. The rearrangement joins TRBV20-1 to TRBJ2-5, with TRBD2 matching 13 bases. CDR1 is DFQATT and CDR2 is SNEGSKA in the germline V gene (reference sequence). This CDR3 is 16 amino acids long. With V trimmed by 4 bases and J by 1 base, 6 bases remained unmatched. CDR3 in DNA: TGCAGTGCTAAAACCGGGACTAGCGGGACCCAAGAGACCCAGTACTTC. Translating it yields CSAKTGTSGTQETQYF.

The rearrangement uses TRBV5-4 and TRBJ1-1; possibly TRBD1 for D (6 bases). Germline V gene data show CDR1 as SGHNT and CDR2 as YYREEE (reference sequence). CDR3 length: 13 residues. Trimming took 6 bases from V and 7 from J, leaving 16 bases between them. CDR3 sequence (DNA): TGTGCCAGCACCCTACAGGGTTCCTTTGAAGCTTTCTTT. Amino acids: CASTLQGSFEAFF.

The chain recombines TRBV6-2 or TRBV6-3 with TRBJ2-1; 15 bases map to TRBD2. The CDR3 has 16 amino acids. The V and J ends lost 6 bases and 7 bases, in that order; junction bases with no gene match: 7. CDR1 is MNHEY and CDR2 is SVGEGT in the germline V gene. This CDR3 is CASRHRTSGRGNEQFF. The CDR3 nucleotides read TGTGCCAGCAGACACCGGACTAGCGGGAGGGGGAATGAGCAGTTCTTC.

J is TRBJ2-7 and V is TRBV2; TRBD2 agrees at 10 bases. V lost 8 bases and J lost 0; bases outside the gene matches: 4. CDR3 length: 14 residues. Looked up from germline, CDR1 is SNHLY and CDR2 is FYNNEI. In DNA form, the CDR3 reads TGTGCCAGCTGCGGGACTAGCGACTCCTACGAGCAGTACTTC. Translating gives CASCGTSDSYEQYF.

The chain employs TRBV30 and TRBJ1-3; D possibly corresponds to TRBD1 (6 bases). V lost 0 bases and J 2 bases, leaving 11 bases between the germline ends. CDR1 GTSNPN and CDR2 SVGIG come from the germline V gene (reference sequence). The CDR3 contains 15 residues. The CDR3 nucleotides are TGTGCCTGGAGTGTACTGGGACAAACTGGAAACACCATATATTTT. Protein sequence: CAWSVLGQTGNTIYF.

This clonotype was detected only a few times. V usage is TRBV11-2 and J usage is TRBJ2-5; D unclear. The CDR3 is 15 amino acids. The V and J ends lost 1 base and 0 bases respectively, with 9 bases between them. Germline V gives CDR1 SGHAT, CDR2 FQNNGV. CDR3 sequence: CASSLGGANQETQYF. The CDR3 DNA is TGTGCCAGCAGCTTAGGAGGTGCAAACCAAGAGACCCAGTACTTC.

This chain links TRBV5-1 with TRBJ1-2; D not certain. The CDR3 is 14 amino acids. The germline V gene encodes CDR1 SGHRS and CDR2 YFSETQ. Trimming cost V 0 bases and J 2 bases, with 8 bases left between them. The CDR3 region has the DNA TGCGCCAGCAGCTTGGGGTGGGGAAACTATGGCTACACCTTC. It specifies CASSLGWGNYGYTF. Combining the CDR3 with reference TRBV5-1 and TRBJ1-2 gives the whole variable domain KAGVTQTPRYLIKTRGQQVTLSCSPISGHRSVSWYQQTPGQGLQFLFEYFSETQRNKGNFPGRFSGRQFSNSRSEMNVSTLELGDSALYLCASSLGWGNYGYTFGSGTRLTVV.

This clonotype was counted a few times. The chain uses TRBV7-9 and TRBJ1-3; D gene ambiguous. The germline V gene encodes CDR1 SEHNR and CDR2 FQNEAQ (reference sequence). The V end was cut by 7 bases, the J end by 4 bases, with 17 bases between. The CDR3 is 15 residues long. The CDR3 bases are TGTGCCAGCAACCCCTCGACCGACAAAGGAAACACCATATATTTT. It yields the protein CASNPSTDKGNTIYF.

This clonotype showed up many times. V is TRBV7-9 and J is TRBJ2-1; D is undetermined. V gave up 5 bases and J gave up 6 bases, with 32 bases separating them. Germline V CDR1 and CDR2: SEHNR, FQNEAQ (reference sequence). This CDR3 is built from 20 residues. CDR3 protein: CASSPASGSGKGRATNEQFF. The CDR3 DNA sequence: TGTGCCAGCAGCCCCGCATCAGGTTCGGGTAAGGGCCGGGCCACCAATGAGCAGTTCTTC.

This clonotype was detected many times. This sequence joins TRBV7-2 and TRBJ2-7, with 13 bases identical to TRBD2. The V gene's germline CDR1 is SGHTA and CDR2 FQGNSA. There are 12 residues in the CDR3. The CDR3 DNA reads TGTGCCAGCAGCGGACTAGCGGGAGTGTTCGTCGTC. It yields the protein CASSGLAGVFVV.

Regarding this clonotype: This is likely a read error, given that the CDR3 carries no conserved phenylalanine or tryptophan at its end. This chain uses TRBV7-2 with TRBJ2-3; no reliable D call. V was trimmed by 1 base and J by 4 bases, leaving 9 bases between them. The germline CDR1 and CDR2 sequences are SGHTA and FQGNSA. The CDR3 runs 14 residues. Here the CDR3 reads CASSLVRYPDTQYL. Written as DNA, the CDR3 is TGTGCCAGCAGCTTAGTAAGGTATCCAGATACGCAGTATCTT.

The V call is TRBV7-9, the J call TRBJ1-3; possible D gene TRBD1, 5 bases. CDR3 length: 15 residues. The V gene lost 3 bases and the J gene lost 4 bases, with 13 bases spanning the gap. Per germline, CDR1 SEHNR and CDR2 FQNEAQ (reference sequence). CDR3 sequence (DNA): TGTGCCAGCAGCTTCCGTCGGGACGGAGGAAACACCATATATTTT. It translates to CASSFRRDGGNTIYF.

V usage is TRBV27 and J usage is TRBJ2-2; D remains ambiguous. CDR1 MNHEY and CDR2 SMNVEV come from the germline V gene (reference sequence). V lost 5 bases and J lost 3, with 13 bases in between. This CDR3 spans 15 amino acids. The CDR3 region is CASSAPGPHTGELFF. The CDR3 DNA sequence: TGTGCCAGCAGTGCCCCCGGGCCCCACACCGGGGAGCTGTTTTTT.

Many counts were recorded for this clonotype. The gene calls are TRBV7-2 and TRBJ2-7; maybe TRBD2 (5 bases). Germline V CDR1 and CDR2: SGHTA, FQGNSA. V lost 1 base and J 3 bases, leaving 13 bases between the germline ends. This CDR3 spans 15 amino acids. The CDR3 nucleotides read TGTGCCAGCAGCTTAGGCGGGCAGTTGATCTACGAGCAGTACTTC. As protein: CASSLGGQLIYEQYF.

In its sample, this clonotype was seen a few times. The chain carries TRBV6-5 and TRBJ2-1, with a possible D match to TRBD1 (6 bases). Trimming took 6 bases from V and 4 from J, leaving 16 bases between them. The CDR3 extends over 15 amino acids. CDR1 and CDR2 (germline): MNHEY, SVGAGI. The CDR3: CASSATGILYNEQFF. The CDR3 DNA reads TGTGCCAGCAGCGCAACAGGGATTCTATACAATGAGCAGTTCTTC.

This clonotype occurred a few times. CDR3: CASKGTLIYEQYF. The CDR3 nucleotides are TGTGCCAGCAAAGGGACTTTGATCTACGAGCAGTACTTC. The V and J genes are TRBV25-1 and TRBJ2-7; TRBD2 might be the D (6 bases). Trimming removed 7 bases at V and 3 bases at J, with 13 bases between. CDR1 MGHDK and CDR2 SYGVNS come from the germline V gene. The CDR3 is made up of 13 amino acids.

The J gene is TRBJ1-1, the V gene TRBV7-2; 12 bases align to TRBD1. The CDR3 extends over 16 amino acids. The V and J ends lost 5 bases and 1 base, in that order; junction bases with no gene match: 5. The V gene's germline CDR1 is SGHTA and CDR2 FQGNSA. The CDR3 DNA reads TGTGCCAGCAGCGCCGGGACAGGGGGCCAGAACACTGAAGCTTTCTTT. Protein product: CASSAGTGGQNTEAFF.

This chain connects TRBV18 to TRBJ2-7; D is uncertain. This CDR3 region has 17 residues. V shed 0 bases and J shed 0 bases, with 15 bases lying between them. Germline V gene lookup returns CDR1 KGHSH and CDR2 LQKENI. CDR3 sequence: CASSPPTWSHPSYEQYF. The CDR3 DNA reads TGTGCCAGCTCACCACCCACGTGGAGCCACCCCTCCTACGAGCAGTACTTC. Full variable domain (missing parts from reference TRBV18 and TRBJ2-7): NAGVMQNPRHLVRRRGQEARLRCSPMKGHSHVYWYRQLPEEGLKFMVYLQKENIIDESGMPKERFSAEFPKEGPSILRIQQVVRGDSAAYFCASSPPTWSHPSYEQYFGPGTRLTVT.

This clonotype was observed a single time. In nucleotides, the CDR3 is TGTGCCAGCAGCCCACTGGGACAGTACAATGAGCAGTTCTTC. Its translation is CASSPLGQYNEQFF. The V gene is TRBV7-9, the J gene TRBJ2-1, with 7 bases matching TRBD1. J gave up 4 bases and V 5 bases, and 5 bases lay outside the gene matches. CDR1 is SEHNR, CDR2 FQNEAQ, per germline (reference sequence). CDR3 length: 14 amino acids.

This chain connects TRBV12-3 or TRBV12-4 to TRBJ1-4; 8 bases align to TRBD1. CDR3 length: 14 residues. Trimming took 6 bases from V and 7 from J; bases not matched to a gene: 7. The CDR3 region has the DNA TGTGCCAGCAGCACCGACAGGGGAGGTGAAAAACTGTTTTTT. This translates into CASSTDRGGEKLFF.

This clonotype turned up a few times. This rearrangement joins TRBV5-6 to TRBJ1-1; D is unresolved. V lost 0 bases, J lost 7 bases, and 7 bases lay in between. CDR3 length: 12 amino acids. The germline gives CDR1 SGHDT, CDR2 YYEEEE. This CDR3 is CASSLAAVEAFF. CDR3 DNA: TGTGCCAGCAGCTTGGCCGCAGTTGAAGCTTTCTTT.

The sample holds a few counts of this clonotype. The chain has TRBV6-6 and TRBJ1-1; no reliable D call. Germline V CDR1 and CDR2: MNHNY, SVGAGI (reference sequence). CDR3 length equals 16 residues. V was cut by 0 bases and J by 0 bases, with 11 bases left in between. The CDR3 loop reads CASSYSKDRMNTEAFF. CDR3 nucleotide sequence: TGTGCCAGCAGTTACTCGAAGGACCGCATGAACACTGAAGCTTTCTTT.

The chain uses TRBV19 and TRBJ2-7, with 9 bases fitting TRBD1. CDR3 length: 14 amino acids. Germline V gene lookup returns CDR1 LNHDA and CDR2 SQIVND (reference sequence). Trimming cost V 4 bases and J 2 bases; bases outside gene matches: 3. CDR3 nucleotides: TGTGCCAGTAGTAAGGGACAGGGAACCTACGAGCAGTACTTC. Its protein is CASSKGQGTYEQYF.

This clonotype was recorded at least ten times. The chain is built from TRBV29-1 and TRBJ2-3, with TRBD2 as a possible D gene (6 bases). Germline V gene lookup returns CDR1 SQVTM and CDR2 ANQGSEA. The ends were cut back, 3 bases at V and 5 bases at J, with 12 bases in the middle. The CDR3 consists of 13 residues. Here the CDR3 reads CSVDTWEVDTQYF. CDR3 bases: TGCAGCGTTGATACGTGGGAGGTAGATACGCAGTATTTT.

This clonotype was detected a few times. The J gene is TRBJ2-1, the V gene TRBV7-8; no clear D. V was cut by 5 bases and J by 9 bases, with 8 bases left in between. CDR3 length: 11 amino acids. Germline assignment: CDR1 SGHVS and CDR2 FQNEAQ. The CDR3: CASSGWAEQFF. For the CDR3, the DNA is TGTGCCAGCAGCGGGTGGGCTGAGCAGTTCTTC.

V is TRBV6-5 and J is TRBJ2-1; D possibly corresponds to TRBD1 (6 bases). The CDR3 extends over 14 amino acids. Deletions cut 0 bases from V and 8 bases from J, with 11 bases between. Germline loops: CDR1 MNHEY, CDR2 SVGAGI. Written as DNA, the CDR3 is TGTGCCAGCAGTTACTCGGTTGGGGGCGATGAGCAGTTCTTC. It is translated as CASSYSVGGDEQFF.